Detailed here is one TCR beta chain. Its antigen is not identified. These data come from a study of shared clonotypes between healthy human individuals. Whole-study results and caveats: Memory subsets generally showed smaller estimated richness than naive subsets did. Clonotypes which were not shared had lower generation probabilities than clonotypes that all four donors shared.

CD4+ cell separation produced CD45RA+ naive and CD45RA-negative memory subsets. Measured with immunoSEQ multiplex PCR; TCRdb has only the in-frame clones, and not every one. The table includes fewer than 400,000 clones, around 67% detected once. Germline CDR1 reads MDHEN; CDR2 reads SYDVKM. V shed 6 bases and J shed 4 bases, with 12 bases lying between them. The length of the CDR3 is 13 residues. Sequenced: memory CD4+ T cells sorted from blood. Subset noted: CD45RA-negative fraction. The chain uses TRBV28 and TRBJ1-2; perhaps TRBD1 as D (6 bases). The clonotype originates from a man between 25 and 39 years old in good health. The CDR3 reads CASSQDRFYGYTF. DNA for the CDR3: TGTGCCAGCAGCCAAGACAGGTTCTATGGCTACACCTTC.